A single sample gave rise to the 29 T cell receptor beta chains below, sequenced in a study of identifying expanded T cells in peripheral blood. Sequencing used immunoSEQ multiplex PCR; TCRdb keeps in-frame clones, though not all of them. The sample carries some 100,000 clones, about 90% recorded once. The sample comprised blood. The receptors were gathered from a person between 18 and 70 years old in good health.

The gene calls are TRBV23-1 and TRBJ1-3; no clear D. TRBV23-1 is noted as an ORF with a role that remains uncertain. Trimming stripped 9 bases from V and 3 bases from J, with 27 bases between. The CDR3 is 18 residues long. CDR3: CARRTSWGAPGGGNTIYF. CDR3 bases: TGCGCCAGGAGAACCTCGTGGGGAGCGCCCGGAGGTGGAAACACCATATATTTT.

The chain joins TRBV29-1 to TRBJ2-3; 13 bases align to TRBD2. Germline values: CDR1 SQVTM, CDR2 ANQGSEA. The CDR3 consists of 15 residues. J lost 2 bases, V lost 6 bases, and 5 bases had no gene match. CDR3 sequence (DNA): TGCAGCGTGCATGGGACTAGCGGGGCCACAGATACGCAGTATTTT. Protein sequence: CSVHGTSGATDTQYF.

The chain joins TRBV21-1 to TRBJ2-5; TRBD1 was called by the table and not checked on the DNA. TRBV21-1 is assigned pseudogene status. The CDR3 totals 15 residues. The DNA for the CDR3 is TGTGCCAGCAGAAAAAAGCTCACAGGGTTGGGGACCCAGTACTTC. Its protein is CASRKKLTGLGTQYF.

The sample holds one count of this clone. J is TRBJ1-6 and V is TRBV7-2, with 8 bases matching TRBD1. The CDR3 is made up of 14 amino acids. V gave up 5 bases and J gave up 6 bases; unmatched junction bases: 3. Germline V lookup: CDR1 SGHTA, CDR2 FQGNSA. The CDR3 loop is CASSTDRGNSPLHF. CDR3 coding DNA: TGTGCCAGCAGCACCGACAGGGGTAATTCACCCCTCCACTTT.

The gene calls are TRBV7-9 and TRBJ2-3; TRBD2 matches at 9 bases. CDR1 and CDR2 (germline): SEHNR, FQNEAQ (reference sequence). The junction had 6 bases not matched to a gene; V was cut back by 5 bases and J by 3 bases. This CDR3 comprises 15 residues. In DNA, the CDR3 is TGTGCCAGCAGCACCCTAGCGGGGAAAACAGATACGCAGTATTTT. Encoded protein: CASSTLAGKTDTQYF.

The chain joins TRBV12-5 to TRBJ1-1, with 11 nucleotides matching TRBD1. Germline lookup yields CDR1 LGHNT and CDR2 FRNRAP. Germline trimming cut 5 bases from V and 5 bases from J; bases unmatched to any gene: 4. The CDR3 extends over 14 amino acids. This chain's CDR3 is CASGEGQGETEAFF. Written as DNA, the CDR3 is TGTGCTAGTGGTGAGGGACAGGGGGAAACTGAAGCTTTCTTT.

This clone was recorded a few times. The chain couples TRBV18 to TRBJ1-2, with a tentative D call TRBD1 (5 bases). Germline assignment: CDR1 KGHSH and CDR2 LQKENI. V lost 6 bases to trimming and J lost 2 bases, with 19 bases between them. This CDR3 is 16 amino acids long. The DNA of the CDR3 is TGTGCCAGCTCCCTACAGGCCAAACCGGTGAACTATGGCTACACCTTC. This gives the protein CASSLQAKPVNYGYTF.

Remarks on this clone: Other DNA variants within this sample encode the same CDR3. The CDR3 is CASSVGGTEAFF. The CDR3 DNA follows: TGTGCCAGCAGCGTAGGAGGAACTGAAGCTTTCTTT. This sequence joins TRBV9 and TRBJ1-1; the D is unclear. Germline V gene lookup returns CDR1 SGDLS and CDR2 YYNGEE. This CDR3 is 12 amino acids long. With 0 bases removed from V and 5 bases from J, the gap between germline ends came to 5 bases.

This clone has only a few counts. The chain couples TRBV5-1 to TRBJ1-2, with D uncertain. The germline gives CDR1 SGHRS, CDR2 YFSETQ. The CDR3 is 13 amino acids. Trimming removed 0 bases from V and 2 bases from J, with 5 bases in between. In nucleotides, the CDR3 is TGCGCCAGCAGCTTGGAAGTGAACTATGGCTACACCTTC. It encodes CASSLEVNYGYTF.

The chain links TRBV19 to TRBJ1-1, with a weak D call TRBD1 (6 bases). V dropped 10 bases and J dropped 6 bases, with 24 bases sitting between them. The V gene's germline CDR1 is LNHDA and CDR2 SQIVND (reference sequence). CDR3 length: 15 amino acids. CDR3 nucleotide sequence: TGTGCCACTAGAAAGACAGGAGGAGAGAAACCTGAAGCTTTCTTT. Its translation is CATRKTGGEKPEAFF. Filled out from reference TRBV19 and TRBJ1-1, the complete variable domain reads DGGITQSPKYLFRKEGQNVTLSCEQNLNHDAMYWYRQDPGQGLRLIYYSQIVNDFQKGDIAEGYSVSREKKESFPLTVTSAQKNPTAFYLCATRKTGGEKPEAFFGQGTRLTVV.

This chain connects TRBV6-1 to TRBJ1-2; maybe TRBD1 (5 bases). The CDR3 consists of 15 residues. Germline CDR1 is MNHNS and CDR2 is SASEGT. V was shortened by 2 bases and J by 3 bases, with 13 bases between the two germline ends. The CDR3 DNA reads as TGTGCCAGCAGTGAAAGGGTTGGGACCGACTATGGCTACACCTTC. Residues: CASSERVGTDYGYTF.

This clone appeared once. This rearrangement joins TRBV27 to TRBJ2-1, with 8 bases identical to TRBD1. The length of the CDR3 is 13 residues. V shed 7 bases, J shed 7 bases, and the junction held 6 bases outside the gene matches. Per germline, CDR1 MNHEY and CDR2 SMNVEV (reference sequence). CDR3 in DNA: TGTGCCAGCAAACCACAGGGGGGTAATGAGCAGTTCTTC. It specifies CASKPQGGNEQFF.

The chain is built from TRBV9 and TRBJ1-2; possibly TRBD1 for D (6 bases). There are 17 residues in the CDR3. V was shortened by 0 bases and J by 1 base, with 16 bases between the two germline ends. The germline CDR1 and CDR2 sequences are SGDLS and YYNGEE. The CDR3 sequence is CASSVAGQTEGNYGYTF. The CDR3 nucleotides read TGTGCCAGCAGCGTAGCTGGACAGACCGAGGGTAACTATGGCTACACCTTC.

This rearrangement joins TRBV5-5 to TRBJ1-1; TRBD1 aligns across 8 bases. The CDR3 is 16 residues long. J gave up 3 bases and V 0 bases, and 7 bases lay outside the gene matches. CDR1 is SGHKS and CDR2 is YYEKEE in the germline V gene (reference sequence). Here the CDR3 DNA reads TGTGCCAGCAGCTTGGAGGGACAGGCCGTCCACACTGAAGCTTTCTTT. Its protein is CASSLEGQAVHTEAFF.

This clone came up once. This chain uses TRBV5-3 with TRBJ2-7, with D unclear. TRBV5-3 is treated as an ORF (open reading frame) with a function not yet certain. The germline V and J ends were trimmed by 4 bases and 0 bases, with 5 bases remaining between them. This CDR3 is 12 amino acids long. CDR3 sequence (DNA): TGTGCCAGAAGCCGGAGCTCCTACGAGCAGTACTTC. It encodes CARSRSSYEQYF.

The V call is TRBV7-2, the J call TRBJ2-5; 10 bases are shared with TRBD2. The DNA end is more similar to TRBJ2-7, so the J call may be wrong. This CDR3 comprises 15 residues. Germline loops: CDR1 SGHTA, CDR2 FQGNSA. CDR3 DNA sequence: TGTGCCAGCAGCTTATACAGCGGGGGGGCCTACGAGCAGTACTTC. It yields the protein CASSLYSGGAYEQYF.

The V call is TRBV11-2, the J call TRBJ1-3, with TRBD1 matching 10 bases. The J segment lost 3 bases and the V segment lost 5 bases, leaving 4 bases of the junction unmatched. The CDR3 has 15 amino acids. The germline CDR1 and CDR2 sequences are SGHAT and FQNNGV. The CDR3 DNA reads as TGTGCCAGCAGCAGACAGGGGGCCCGTGGAAACACCATATATTTT. It yields the protein CASSRQGARGNTIYF.

In this sample, this clone turned up once. The chain uses TRBV19 and TRBJ2-7; 10 bases are shared with TRBD2. V was pared by 4 bases and J by 2 bases, with 2 bases of the junction left unmatched. The CDR3 has 14 amino acids. CDR1 and CDR2 (germline): LNHDA, SQIVND (reference sequence). CDR3 sequence: CASSTSGGTYEQYF. CDR3 in DNA: TGTGCCAGTAGTACTAGCGGGGGAACCTACGAGCAGTACTTC. Full variable domain (outside the CDR3, taken from reference TRBV19 and TRBJ2-7): DGGITQSPKYLFRKEGQNVTLSCEQNLNHDAMYWYRQDPGQGLRLIYYSQIVNDFQKGDIAEGYSVSREKKESFPLTVTSAQKNPTAFYLCASSTSGGTYEQYFGPGTRLTVT.

The rearrangement links TRBV9 to TRBJ2-1, with D perhaps TRBD1 (6 bases). This CDR3 is 14 amino acids long. Germline loops: CDR1 SGDLS, CDR2 YYNGEE. The germline V and J ends were trimmed by 3 bases and 9 bases, with 16 bases remaining between them. The CDR3 is CASSEGDRRREQFF. The CDR3 DNA reads TGTGCCAGCAGCGAGGGGGATAGGAGGCGTGAGCAGTTCTTC.

This chain joins TRBV5-6 and TRBJ1-1; TRBD1 might be the D (5 bases). Trimming took off 4 bases at V and 2 bases at J, with 12 bases between the two ends. CDR3 length: 14 residues. CDR1 and CDR2 from the germline V gene are SGHDT and YYEEEE. The CDR3: CASSPPGLNTEAFF. In nucleotides, the CDR3 is TGTGCCAGCAGCCCCCCGGGACTTAACACTGAAGCTTTCTTT. The complete variable domain, with remaining parts taken from reference TRBV5-6 and TRBJ1-1, reads DAGVTQSPTHLIKTRGQQVTLRCSPKSGHDTVSWYQQALGQGPQFIFQYYEEEERQRGNFPDRFSGHQFPNYSSELNVNALLLGDSALYLCASSPPGLNTEAFFGQGTRLTVV.

V is TRBV19 and J is TRBJ1-5; 7 nucleotides align to TRBD1. The J segment lost 9 bases and the V segment lost 3 bases, leaving 11 bases of the junction unmatched. Germline V lookup: CDR1 LNHDA, CDR2 SQIVND (reference sequence). The length of the CDR3 is 15 residues. DNA for the CDR3: TGTGCCAGTAGTATTGGTCAAGGGGGCTTTCCGCCCCAGCATTTT. It encodes CASSIGQGGFPPQHF.

The chain joins TRBV19 to TRBJ2-1, with TRBD2 identical over 11 bases. The length of the CDR3 is 16 residues. In germline, CDR1 is LNHDA, CDR2 SQIVND (reference sequence). The V and J ends lost 7 bases and 9 bases, in that order; junction bases with no gene match: 14. The CDR3 protein is CASTKGTSGRGSEQFF. CDR3 DNA: TGTGCCAGTACAAAGGGTACTAGCGGGAGAGGAAGTGAGCAGTTCTTC. The full variable domain, its missing parts supplied by reference TRBV19 and TRBJ2-1, is DGGITQSPKYLFRKEGQNVTLSCEQNLNHDAMYWYRQDPGQGLRLIYYSQIVNDFQKGDIAEGYSVSREKKESFPLTVTSAQKNPTAFYLCASTKGTSGRGSEQFFGPGTRLTVL.

The genes are TRBV5-8 and TRBJ2-1; TRBD1 agrees at 7 bases. The CDR3 is 14 amino acids. The germline CDR1 and CDR2 sequences are SGHTS and YDEGEE. After removal of 4 bases from V and 3 bases from J, the junction contained 4 bases not matched to a gene. The CDR3 sequence is CASSRDSLYNEQFF. CDR3 DNA sequence: TGTGCCAGCAGCCGGGACAGCCTCTACAATGAGCAGTTCTTC.

The chain employs TRBV10-2 and TRBJ2-7; D possibly corresponds to TRBD1 (6 bases). V was clipped by 6 bases and J by 0 bases, with 9 bases between them. From germline, CDR1 is WSHSY and CDR2 SAAADI. There are 13 residues in the CDR3. CDR3 region: CASRQGNSYEQYF. The CDR3 nucleotides are TGCGCCAGCAGACAGGGAAACTCCTACGAGCAGTACTTC.

J is TRBJ1-1 and V is TRBV9, with D unclear. Germline CDR1 and CDR2: SGDLS and YYNGEE. V was pared by 4 bases and J by 0 bases, with 7 bases between. The CDR3 covers 13 residues. The CDR3 here is CASSFTLNTEAFF. The CDR3 nucleotides are TGTGCCAGCAGCTTCACTCTGAACACTGAAGCTTTCTTT. Supplemented by reference TRBV9 and TRBJ1-1, the full variable domain reads DSGVTQTPKHLITATGQRVTLRCSPRSGDLSVYWYQQSLDQGLQFLIQYYNGEERAKGNILERFSAQQFPDLHSELNLSSLELGDSALYFCASSFTLNTEAFFGQGTRLTVV.

The J gene is TRBJ2-4, the V gene TRBV7-8; D may be TRBD1 or TRBD2 (5 bases each). Per the germline V gene, CDR1 is SGHVS and CDR2 is FQNEAQ. The CDR3 spans 17 residues. Trimming left V 4 bases short and J 7 bases short, with 23 bases between. The CDR3 loop is CASSSALGTGGRNIQYF. The CDR3 bases are TGTGCCAGCAGCTCAGCCCTCGGGACGGGCGGTAGGAACATTCAGTACTTC.

The V call is TRBV13, the J call TRBJ1-1; perhaps TRBD1 as D (5 bases). V was shortened by 5 bases and J by 6 bases, with 13 bases between the two germline ends. Germline V lookup: CDR1 PRHDT, CDR2 FYEKMQ (reference sequence). CDR3 size: 13 residues. The CDR3 DNA sequence: TGTGCCAGCAGCCCTCAGACAGTCGCTGAAGCTTTCTTT. It translates to CASSPQTVAEAFF.

This clone was seen once. The chain uses TRBV9 and TRBJ2-1; 9 bases line up with TRBD1. J gave up 4 bases and V 3 bases, and 5 bases lay outside the gene matches. This CDR3 is built from 15 residues. Per the germline V gene, CDR1 is SGDLS and CDR2 is YYNGEE. The CDR3 nucleotides read TGTGCCAGCAGCGCTTCCGGGACAGGGTACAATGAGCAGTTCTTC. Its translation is CASSASGTGYNEQFF.

The CDR3 loop is CASSLDQNTGELFF. CDR3 nucleotides: TGCGCCAGCAGCTTGGACCAAAACACCGGGGAGCTGTTTTTT. The rearrangement uses TRBV5-1 and TRBJ2-2; D gene unclear. The CDR3 runs to 14 residues. Trimming cost V 0 bases and J 2 bases, with 5 bases left between them. Germline V gene data show CDR1 as SGHRS and CDR2 as YFSETQ.